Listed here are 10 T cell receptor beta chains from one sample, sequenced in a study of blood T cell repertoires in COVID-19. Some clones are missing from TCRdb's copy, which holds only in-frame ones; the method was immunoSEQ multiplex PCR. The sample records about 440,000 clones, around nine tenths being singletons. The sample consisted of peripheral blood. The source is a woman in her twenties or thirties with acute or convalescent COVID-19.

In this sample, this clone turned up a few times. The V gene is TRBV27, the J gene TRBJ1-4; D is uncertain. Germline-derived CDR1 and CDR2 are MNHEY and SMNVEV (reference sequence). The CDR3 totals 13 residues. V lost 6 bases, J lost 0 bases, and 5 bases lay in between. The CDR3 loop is CASRGATNEKLFF. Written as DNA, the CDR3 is TGTGCCAGCAGGGGAGCAACTAATGAAAAACTGTTTTTT.

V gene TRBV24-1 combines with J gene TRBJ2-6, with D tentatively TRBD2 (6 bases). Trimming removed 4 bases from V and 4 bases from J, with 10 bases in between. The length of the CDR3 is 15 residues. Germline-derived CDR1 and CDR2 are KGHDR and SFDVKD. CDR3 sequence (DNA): TGTGCCACCAGTGAGGGGGGACTGGGGGCCAACGTCCTGACTTTC. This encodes CATSEGGLGANVLTF.

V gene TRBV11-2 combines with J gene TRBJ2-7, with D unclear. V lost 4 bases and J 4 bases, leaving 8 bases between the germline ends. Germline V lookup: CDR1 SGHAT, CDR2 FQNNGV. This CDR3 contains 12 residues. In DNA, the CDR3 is TGTGCCAGCAGCTCCCGCCAGTACGAGCAGTACTTC. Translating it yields CASSSRQYEQYF. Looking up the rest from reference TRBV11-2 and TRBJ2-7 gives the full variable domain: EAGVAQSPRYKIIEKRQSVAFWCNPISGHATLYWYQQILGQGPKLLIQFQNNGVVDDSQLPKDRFSAERLKGVDSTLKIQPAKLEDSAVYLCASSSRQYEQYFGPGTRLTVT.

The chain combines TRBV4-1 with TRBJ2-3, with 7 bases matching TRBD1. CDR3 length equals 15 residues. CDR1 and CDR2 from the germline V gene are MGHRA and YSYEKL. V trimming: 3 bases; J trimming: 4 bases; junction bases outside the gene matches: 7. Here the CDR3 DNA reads TGCGCCAGCAGCCAGACGAGGGGGCGGGCAGATACGCAGTATTTT. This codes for CASSQTRGRADTQYF.

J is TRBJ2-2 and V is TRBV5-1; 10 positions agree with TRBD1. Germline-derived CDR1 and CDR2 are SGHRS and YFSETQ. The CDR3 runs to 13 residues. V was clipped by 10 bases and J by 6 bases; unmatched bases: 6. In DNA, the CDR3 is TGCGCCTACCGGGACAGGGGTGCCGGGGAGCTGTTTTTT. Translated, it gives CAYRDRGAGELFF.

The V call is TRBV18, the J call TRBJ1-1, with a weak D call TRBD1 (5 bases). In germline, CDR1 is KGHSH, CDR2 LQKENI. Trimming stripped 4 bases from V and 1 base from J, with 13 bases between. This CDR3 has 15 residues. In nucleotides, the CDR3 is TGTGCCAGCTCACTTCAGCAGGGTACGAACACTGAAGCTTTCTTT. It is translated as CASSLQQGTNTEAFF.

This CDR3 reads CASGLTSRDRGMNTEAFF. CDR3 sequence (DNA): TGTGCTAGTGGTTTGACGAGCCGGGACAGGGGGATGAACACTGAAGCTTTCTTT. V usage is TRBV12-5 and J usage is TRBJ1-1; TRBD1 matches at 11 bases. V dropped 2 bases and J dropped 0; count of bases not matched to a gene: 8. The CDR3 totals 18 residues. The germline gives CDR1 LGHNT, CDR2 FRNRAP.

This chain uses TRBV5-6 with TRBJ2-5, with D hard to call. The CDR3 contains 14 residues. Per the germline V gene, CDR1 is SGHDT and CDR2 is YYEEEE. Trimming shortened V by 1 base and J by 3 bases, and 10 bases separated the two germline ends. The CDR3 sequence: CASSLFTSEETQYF. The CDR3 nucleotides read TGTGCCAGCAGCTTGTTTACGTCGGAAGAGACCCAGTACTTC.

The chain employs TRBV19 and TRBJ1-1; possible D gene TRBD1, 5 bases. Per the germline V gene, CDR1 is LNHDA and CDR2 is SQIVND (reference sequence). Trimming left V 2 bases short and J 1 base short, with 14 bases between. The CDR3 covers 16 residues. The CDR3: CASSITGPYANTEAFF. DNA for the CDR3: TGTGCCAGTAGTATAACAGGACCCTATGCGAACACTGAAGCTTTCTTT.

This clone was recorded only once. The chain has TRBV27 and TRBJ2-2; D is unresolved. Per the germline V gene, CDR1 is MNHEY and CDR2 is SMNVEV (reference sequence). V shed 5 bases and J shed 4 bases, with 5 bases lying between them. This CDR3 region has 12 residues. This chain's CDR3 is CASSTSTGELFF. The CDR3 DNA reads TGTGCCAGCAGTACGAGCACCGGGGAGCTGTTTTTT.